This T cell receptor beta chain derives from a study of cytomegalovirus exposure and HLA in healthy donors. Study summary: Genotyping showed roughly 81% of some 400 donors falling in the Caucasian-associated ancestry cluster.

60 Vbeta and 13 Jbeta primers were used in PCR. The assay was immunoSEQ multiplex PCR, and TCRdb's table has in-frame clones only and misses some. The table records over 70,000 clones, around 80% of them present only once. The CDR3 has 14 residues. Germline loops: CDR1 LNHDA, CDR2 SQIVND (reference sequence). With 5 bases clipped from V and 7 bases from J, the junction kept 7 bases outside the gene matches. The donors gave bone marrow, and they were healthy. The specimen sequenced was PBMCs. The TCR was taken from a middle-aged man in good health and CMV-seropositive. The gene calls are TRBV19 and TRBJ1-4; 7 bases line up with TRBD1. The CDR3 region is CASSVGTAPEKLFF. The CDR3 coding sequence is TGTGCCAGTAGTGTCGGGACAGCCCCTGAAAAACTGTTTTTT.